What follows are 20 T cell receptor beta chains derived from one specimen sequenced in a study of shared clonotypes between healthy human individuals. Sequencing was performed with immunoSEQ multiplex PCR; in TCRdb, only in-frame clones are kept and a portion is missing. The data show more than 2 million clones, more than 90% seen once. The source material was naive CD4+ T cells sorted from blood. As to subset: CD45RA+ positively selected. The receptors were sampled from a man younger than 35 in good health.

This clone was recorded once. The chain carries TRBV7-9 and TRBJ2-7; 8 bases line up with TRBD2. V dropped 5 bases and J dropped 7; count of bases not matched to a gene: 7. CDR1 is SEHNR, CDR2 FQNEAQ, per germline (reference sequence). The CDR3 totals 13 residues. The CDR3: CASSPRLALEQYF. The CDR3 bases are TGTGCCAGCAGCCCCCGACTAGCGCTAGAGCAGTACTTC.

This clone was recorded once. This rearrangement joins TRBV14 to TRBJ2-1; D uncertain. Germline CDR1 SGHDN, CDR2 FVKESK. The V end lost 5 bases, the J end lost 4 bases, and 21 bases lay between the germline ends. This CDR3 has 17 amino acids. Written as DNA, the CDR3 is TGTGCCAGCAGCGGATTCTCGAGTCAGAGAGGTTACAATGAGCAGTTCTTC. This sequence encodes CASSGFSSQRGYNEQFF. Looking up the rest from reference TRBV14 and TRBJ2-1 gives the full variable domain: EAGVTQFPSHSVIEKGQTVTLRCDPISGHDNLYWYRRVMGKEIKFLLHFVKESKQDESGMPNNRFLAERTGGTYSTLKVQPAELEDSGVYFCASSGFSSQRGYNEQFFGPGTRLTVL.

CDR3 amino acids: CATSTVNTEAFF. In DNA form, the CDR3 reads TGTGCCACCTCGACAGTGAACACTGAAGCTTTCTTT. This chain links TRBV10-3 with TRBJ1-1; D perhaps matches TRBD1 (5 bases). The length of the CDR3 is 12 residues. Germline V lookup: CDR1 ENHRY, CDR2 SYGVKD. The V end lost 10 bases, the J end lost 0 bases, and 9 bases lay between the germline ends.

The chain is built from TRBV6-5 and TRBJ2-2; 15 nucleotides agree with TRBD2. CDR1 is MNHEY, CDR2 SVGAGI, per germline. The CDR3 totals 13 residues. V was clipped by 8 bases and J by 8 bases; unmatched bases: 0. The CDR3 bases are TGTGCCAGCGGGACTAGCGGGAGGGGGGAGCTGTTTTTT. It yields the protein CASGTSGRGELFF.

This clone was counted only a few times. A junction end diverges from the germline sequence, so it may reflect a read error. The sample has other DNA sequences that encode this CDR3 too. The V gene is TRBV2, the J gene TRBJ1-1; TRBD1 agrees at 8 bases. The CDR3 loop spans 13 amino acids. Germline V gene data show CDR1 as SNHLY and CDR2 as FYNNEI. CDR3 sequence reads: CASGDRGNTEAFF. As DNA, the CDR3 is TGTGCCAGCGGTGACAGGGGGAACACTGAAGCTTTCTTT.

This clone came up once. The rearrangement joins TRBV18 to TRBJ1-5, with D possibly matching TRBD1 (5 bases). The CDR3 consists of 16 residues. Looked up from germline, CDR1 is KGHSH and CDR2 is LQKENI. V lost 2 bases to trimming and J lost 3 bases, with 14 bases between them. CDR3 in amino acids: CASSPVGAEINQPQHF. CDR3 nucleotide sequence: TGTGCCAGCTCACCAGTAGGGGCAGAAATCAATCAGCCCCAGCATTTT.

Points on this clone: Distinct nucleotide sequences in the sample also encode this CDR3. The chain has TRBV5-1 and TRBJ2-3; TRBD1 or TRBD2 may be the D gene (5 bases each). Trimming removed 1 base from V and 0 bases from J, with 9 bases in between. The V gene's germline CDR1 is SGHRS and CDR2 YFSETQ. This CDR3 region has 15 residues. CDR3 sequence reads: CASSLRGASTDTQYF. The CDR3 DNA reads TGCGCCAGCAGCTTGAGAGGGGCGAGCACAGATACGCAGTATTTT.

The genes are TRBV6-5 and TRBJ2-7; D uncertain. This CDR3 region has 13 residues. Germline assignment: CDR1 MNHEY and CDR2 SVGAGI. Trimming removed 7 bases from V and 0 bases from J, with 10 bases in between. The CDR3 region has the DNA TGTGCCAGCACTCGGGCCACCTCCTACGAGCAGTACTTC. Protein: CASTRATSYEQYF.

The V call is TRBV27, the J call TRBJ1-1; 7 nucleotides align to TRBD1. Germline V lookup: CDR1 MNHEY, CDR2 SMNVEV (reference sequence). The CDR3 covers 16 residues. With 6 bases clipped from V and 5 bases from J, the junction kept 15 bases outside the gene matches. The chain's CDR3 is CASSLTGVVRVTEAFF. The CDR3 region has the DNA TGTGCCAGCAGCCTAACAGGGGTTGTTAGGGTAACTGAAGCTTTCTTT.

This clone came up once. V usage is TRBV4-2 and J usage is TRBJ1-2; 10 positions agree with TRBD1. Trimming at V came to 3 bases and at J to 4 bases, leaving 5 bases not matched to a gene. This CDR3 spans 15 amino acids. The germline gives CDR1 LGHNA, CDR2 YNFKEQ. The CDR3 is CASSQEGQGIYGYTF. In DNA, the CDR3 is TGTGCCAGCAGCCAGGAGGGACAGGGGATCTATGGCTACACCTTC.

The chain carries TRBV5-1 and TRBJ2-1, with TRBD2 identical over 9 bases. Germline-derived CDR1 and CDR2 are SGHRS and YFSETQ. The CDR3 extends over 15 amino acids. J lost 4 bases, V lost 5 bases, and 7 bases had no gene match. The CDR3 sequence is CASRKSGGSYNEQFF. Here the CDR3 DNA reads TGCGCCAGCAGGAAAAGCGGGGGGTCTTACAATGAGCAGTTCTTC.

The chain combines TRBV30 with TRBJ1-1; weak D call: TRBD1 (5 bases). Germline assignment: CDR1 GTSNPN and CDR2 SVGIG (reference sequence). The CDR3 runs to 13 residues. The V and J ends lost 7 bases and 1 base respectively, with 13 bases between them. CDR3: CALQSQGNTEAFF. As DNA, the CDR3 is TGTGCCTTACAAAGCCAGGGGAACACTGAAGCTTTCTTT.

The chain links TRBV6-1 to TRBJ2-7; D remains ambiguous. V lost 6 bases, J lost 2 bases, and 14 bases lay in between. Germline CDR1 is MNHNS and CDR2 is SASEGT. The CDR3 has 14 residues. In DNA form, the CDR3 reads TGTGCCAGCAGCAGGATGGTCCAAACCTACGAGCAGTACTTC. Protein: CASSRMVQTYEQYF.

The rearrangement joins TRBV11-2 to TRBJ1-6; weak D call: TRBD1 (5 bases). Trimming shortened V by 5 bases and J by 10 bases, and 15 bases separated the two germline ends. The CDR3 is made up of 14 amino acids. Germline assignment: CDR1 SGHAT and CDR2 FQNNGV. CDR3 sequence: CASSPGRDGSPLHF. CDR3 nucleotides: TGTGCCAGCAGCCCAGGGAGGGATGGGTCACCCCTCCACTTT.

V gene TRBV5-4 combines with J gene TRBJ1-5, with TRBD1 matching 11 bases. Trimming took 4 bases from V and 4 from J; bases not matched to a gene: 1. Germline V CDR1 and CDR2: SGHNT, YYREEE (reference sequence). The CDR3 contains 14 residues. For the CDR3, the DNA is TGTGCCAGCAGCCGGGACAGGGGGAATCAGCCCCAGCATTTT. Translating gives CASSRDRGNQPQHF.

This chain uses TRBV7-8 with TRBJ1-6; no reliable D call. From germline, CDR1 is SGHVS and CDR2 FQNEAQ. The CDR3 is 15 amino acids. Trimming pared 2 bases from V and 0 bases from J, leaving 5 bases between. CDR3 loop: CASSLIDSYNSPLHF. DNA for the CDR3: TGTGCCAGCAGCTTAATCGACTCCTATAATTCACCCCTCCACTTT.

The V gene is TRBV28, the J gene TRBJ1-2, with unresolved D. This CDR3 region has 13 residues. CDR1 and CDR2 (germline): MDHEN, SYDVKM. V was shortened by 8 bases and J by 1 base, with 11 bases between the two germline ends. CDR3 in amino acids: CASGGGFNYGYTF. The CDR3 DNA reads TGTGCCAGCGGTGGCGGTTTTAACTATGGCTACACCTTC.

The CDR3 sequence is CASSQEGGRAYEQYF. The CDR3 nucleotides read TGCGCCAGCAGCCAAGAGGGGGGGCGAGCCTACGAGCAGTACTTC. This chain connects TRBV4-1 to TRBJ2-7; D might be TRBD2 (7 bases). Trimming removed 0 bases from V and 2 bases from J, with 11 bases in between. Germline assignment: CDR1 MGHRA and CDR2 YSYEKL. The CDR3 is 15 residues long.

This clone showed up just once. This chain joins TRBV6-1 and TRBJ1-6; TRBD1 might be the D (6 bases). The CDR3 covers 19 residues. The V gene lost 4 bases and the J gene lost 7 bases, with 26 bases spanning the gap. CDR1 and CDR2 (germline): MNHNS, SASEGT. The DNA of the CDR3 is TGTGCCAGCAGTGTCTTTCCGGGACATTCAGAGGGCAGGAATTCACCCCTCCACTTT. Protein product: CASSVFPGHSEGRNSPLHF.

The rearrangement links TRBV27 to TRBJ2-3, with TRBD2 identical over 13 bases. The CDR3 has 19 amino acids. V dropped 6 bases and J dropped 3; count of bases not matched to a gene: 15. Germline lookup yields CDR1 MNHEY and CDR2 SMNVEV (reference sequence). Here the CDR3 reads CASSTVIYGTSGATDTQYF. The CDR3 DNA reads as TGTGCCAGCAGCACCGTCATTTACGGGACTAGCGGGGCTACAGATACGCAGTATTTT.